This TCR beta chain appears in the sequencing data of a study of human T cells and chemical hapten exposure. The CDR3 spans 13 residues. V lost 3 bases and J lost 2, with 7 bases in between. Germline V gene sequence: CDR1 LGHNT, CDR2 FRNRAP. Study-wide results and limits: The number of TCRs over 1 in 1000 frequency stayed unchanged after DPC.

This clonotype has at least ten counts. The antigen remains undetermined. Time point meaning: patch test 1, 2 weeks after DPC sensitization. The treatment here: therapeutic diphenylcyclopropenone sensitization with weekly scalp DPC. MiXCR, run by TCRdb on the RACE reads, gives a single entry per CDR3 protein. Among around 120,000 distinct CDR3 sequences, over 10% were seen once, and the ten largest hold roughly 1.3%. The sample was whole blood, taken in connection with sensitization to the hapten diphenylcyclopropenone (DPC). The source of this sequence is a woman aged 50 to 60 with alopecia areata. Some clones in this sample may be carry-over from other donors' samples. The chain links TRBV12-5 to TRBJ1-1; the D gene is possibly TRBD1 (5 bases). As DNA, the CDR3 is TGTGCTAGTGGTTTACAGGCAAACACTGAAGCTTTCTTT. Amino acids: CASGLQANTEAFF.